This T cell receptor (beta chain) was recovered during a study of blood T cell repertoires in COVID-19 (dated by TCRdb to between 2020 and 2021). As for the study more broadly: Collaborator samples came from the United States, Italy and Spain and covered acute and convalescent phases of COVID-19. Sample metadata almost always included a de-identified subject ID, COVID-19 status, age in years and sex. The repertoires were released in a freely available public database intended as a resource for research on the immune response to SARS-CoV-2. The material from the prospective study consisted of cDNA or gDNA derived from T cells, B-cell-depleted T cells, or PBMCs. Where available, HLA class I and class II types were obtained from metadata supplied by the sample provider rather than from assay-based typing. The dataset comprised deeply sampled blood TCRbeta repertoires from subjects exposed to, actively infected with, or recovered from COVID-19. Samples came from the ongoing ImmuneRACE study (first 160 participants) plus 1,254 subjects from 6 global collaborators.

Points on this clone: Its antigen is currently not known. It has no much larger one-base neighbor in the sample; base qualities were not kept.

CDR1 and CDR2 are read off the germline V gene as MDHEN and SYDVKM. The CDR3 covers 14 residues, taking in both the cysteine and the phenylalanine. Only CDR3 DNA remains: 42 bases, in frame from the first base. V was cut back by 4 bases and J by 0 bases, leaving a gap of 7 bases between them. Each collaborating institution followed its own protocols to collect whole blood in K2EDTA tubes. For TCRbeta analysis, collaborators shipped samples in one of three forms: frozen whole blood, isolated PBMCs, or DNA extracted from either of those sample types. Overall study results and their limits: Clinical and demographic metadata were provided uncurated, with the amount varying by source and participant.

TCRbeta CDR3 regions were amplified from genomic DNA by means of the immunoSEQ Assay, a bias-controlled multiplex PCR. In the original analysis: Within the assay, amplification of reference gene primers was used to estimate how many nucleated cells each sample contained. To quantify the absolute abundance of each unique TCRbeta CDR3 rearrangement, sequence reads were collapsed and filtered. For each sample, productive Simpson clonality was calculated by taking the square root of Simpson's diversity index across productive rearrangements. This is the immuneACCESS table as TCRdb keeps it, with only in-frame sequences that have V and J called. A part of the clones is gone; compared with another copy, unresolved V genes explain less than half, and the rest is unexplained. V, J and clone size derive from that table, while D and trimming were established from the DNA sequence. This sample gives 30,000 to 40,000 clones in total; about 89% of them show up just once. The ten largest clonotypes hold approximately 13% of the sample.

This clonotype originated in an older man with active COVID-19. Rearrangement joined TRBV28 to TRBJ1-3; a tentative D match to TRBD1 spans 6 bases. Sequenced sample: peripheral blood. The CDR3 reads CASSSTGSGNTIYF. The sequenced DNA: TGTGCCAGCAGTTCGACAGGCTCTGGAAACACCATATATTTT.